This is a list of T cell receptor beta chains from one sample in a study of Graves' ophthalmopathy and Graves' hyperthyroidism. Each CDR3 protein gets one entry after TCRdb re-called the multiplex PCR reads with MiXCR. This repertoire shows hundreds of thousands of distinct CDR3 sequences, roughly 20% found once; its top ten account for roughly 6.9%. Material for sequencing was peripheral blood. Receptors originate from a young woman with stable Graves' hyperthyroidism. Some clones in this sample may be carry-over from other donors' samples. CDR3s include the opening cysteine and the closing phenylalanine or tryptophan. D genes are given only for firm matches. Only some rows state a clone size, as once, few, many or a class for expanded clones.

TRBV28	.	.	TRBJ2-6	CASSLGGPSGSGANVLTF	TGTGCCAGCAGTTTAGGGGGTCCCTCTGGCTCTGGGGCCAACGTCCTGACTTTC
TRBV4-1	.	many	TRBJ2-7	CASSQEAGAGMYEQYF	TGCGCCAGCAGCCAAGAGGCGGGGGCGGGGATGTACGAGCAGTACTTC
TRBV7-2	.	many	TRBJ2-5	CASSLGLGLLQETQYF	TGTGCCAGCAGCCTCGGTTTAGGTCTCTTGCAAGAGACCCAGTACTTC
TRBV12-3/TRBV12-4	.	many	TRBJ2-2	CASSLQLDTGELFF	TGTGCCAGCAGCTTGCAGCTGGACACCGGGGAGCTGTTTTTT
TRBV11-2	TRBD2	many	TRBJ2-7	CASSSLGEGYEQYF	TGTGCCAGCAGCTCCCTCGGGGAGGGGTACGAGCAGTACTTC
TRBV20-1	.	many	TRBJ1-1	CSARLGGEAFF	TGCAGTGCTAGATTGGGCGGGGAAGCTTTCTTT
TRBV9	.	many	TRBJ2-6	CASSVAQSGSTGANVLTF	TGTGCCAGCAGCGTAGCACAATCGGGCAGCACTGGGGCCAACGTCCTGACTTTC
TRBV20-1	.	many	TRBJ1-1	CSARASGNPEAFF	TGCAGTGCTAGAGCCTCAGGGAACCCTGAAGCTTTCTTT
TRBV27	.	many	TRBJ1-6	CASSFEAQDGSPLHF	TGTGCCAGCAGTTTCGAGGCCCAAGATGGGTCACCCCTCCACTTT
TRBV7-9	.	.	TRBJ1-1	CASTPAGDTEAFF	TGTGCCAGCACCCCCGCAGGGGACACTGAAGCTTTCTTT
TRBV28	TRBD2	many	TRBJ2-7	CASSFRGGTSGRDYEQYF	TGTGCCAGCAGTTTCCGGGGGGGGACTAGCGGGAGGGATTACGAGCAGTACTTC
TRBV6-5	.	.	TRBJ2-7	CASSYSWPSERPYEQYF	TGTGCCAGCAGTTACTCGTGGCCTAGCGAGCGCCCCTACGAGCAGTACTTC
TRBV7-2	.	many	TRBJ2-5	CASSPRVGETQYF	TGTGCCAGCAGCCCAAGGGTCGGGGAGACCCAGTACTTC
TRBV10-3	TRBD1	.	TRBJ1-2	CAISETDRAGYGYTF	TGTGCCATCAGTGAGACCGACAGGGCGGGGTATGGCTACACCTTC
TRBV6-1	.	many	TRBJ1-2	CASSEVGAPRYGYTF	TGTGCCAGCAGTGAAGTGGGGGCGCCGCGCTATGGCTACACCTTC
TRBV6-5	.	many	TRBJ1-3	CASSYVGARGNTIYF	TGTGCCAGCAGTTACGTGGGAGCGAGAGGAAACACCATATATTTT
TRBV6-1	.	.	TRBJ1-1	CASSTARWNTEAFF	TGTGCCAGCAGTACGGCCCGGTGGAACACTGAAGCTTTCTTT
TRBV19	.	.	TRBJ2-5	CASSGTFSQETQYF	TGTGCCAGTAGTGGGACTTTCAGCCAAGAGACCCAGTACTTC
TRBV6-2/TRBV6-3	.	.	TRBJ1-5	CASSYLWDNNQPQHF	TGTGCCAGCAGTTACCTATGGGACAACAATCAGCCCCAGCATTTT
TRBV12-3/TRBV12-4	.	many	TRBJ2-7	CASSFLGGNEQYF	TGTGCCAGCAGTTTCTTGGGCGGAAACGAGCAGTACTTC
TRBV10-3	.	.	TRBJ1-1	CATPEGHEGINTEAFF	TGTGCCACACCGGAGGGACACGAAGGAATAAACACTGAAGCTTTCTTT
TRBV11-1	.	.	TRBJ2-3	CASSLGGSVTDTQYF	TGTGCCAGCAGCTTAGGGGGATCGGTGACAGATACGCAGTATTTT
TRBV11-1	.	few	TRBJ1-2	CASSHGQTYGYTF	TGTGCCAGCAGCCATGGACAGACTTATGGCTACACCTTC
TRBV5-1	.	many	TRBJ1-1	CASSLDRPGTEAFF	TGCGCCAGCAGCTTGGACAGGCCAGGGACTGAAGCTTTCTTT
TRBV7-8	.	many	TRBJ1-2	CASSLASSTQRGYTF	TGTGCCAGCAGCTTAGCGTCCTCAACCCAGAGGGGCTACACCTTC
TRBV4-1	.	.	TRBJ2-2	CASSQDRKGRSTGELFF	TGCGCCAGCAGCCAAGATCGAAAGGGGCGAAGCACCGGGGAGCTGTTTTTT
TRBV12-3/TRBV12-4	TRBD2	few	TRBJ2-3	CASSHLAGETDTQYF	TGTGCCAGCAGCCACCTAGCGGGAGAGACAGATACGCAGTATTTT
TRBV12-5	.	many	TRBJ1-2	CASGLVTPGVSYGYTF	TGTGCTAGTGGTTTGGTAACCCCGGGGGTGAGCTATGGCTACACCTTC
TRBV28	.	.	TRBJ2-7	CASSPIDRWGEQYF	TGTGCCAGCAGTCCCATTGACAGGTGGGGCGAGCAGTACTTC
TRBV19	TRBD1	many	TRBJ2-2	CASSSLRTGLGELFF	TGTGCCAGTAGTAGCCTCCGGACAGGGCTAGGGGAGCTGTTTTTT
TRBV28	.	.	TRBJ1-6	CASSLRSSSYNSPLHF	TGTGCCAGCAGTTTAAGGTCAAGCTCCTATAATTCACCCCTCCACTTT
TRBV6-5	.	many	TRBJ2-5	CASSYSGDSPSETQYF	TGTGCCAGCAGTTACTCGGGGGATAGCCCGTCGGAGACCCAGTACTTC
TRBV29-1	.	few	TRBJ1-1	CSGWVRGTEAFF	TGCAGCGGTTGGGTCCGGGGCACTGAAGCTTTCTTT
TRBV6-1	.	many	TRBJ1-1	CASSGAGDGTEAFF	TGTGCCAGCAGTGGGGCTGGGGATGGCACTGAAGCTTTCTTT
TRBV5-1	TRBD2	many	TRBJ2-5	CASSLEAGGQETQYF	TGCGCCAGCAGCTTGGAGGCGGGGGGCCAAGAGACCCAGTACTTC
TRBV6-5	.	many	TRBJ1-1	CASSYRGEGTEAFF	TGTGCCAGCAGTTACCGCGGGGAAGGAACTGAAGCTTTCTTT
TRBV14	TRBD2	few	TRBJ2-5	CASSDLAGMETQYF	TGTGCCAGCAGCGATTTAGCGGGGATGGAGACCCAGTACTTC
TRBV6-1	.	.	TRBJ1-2	CASSGRKNYGYTF	TGTGCCAGCAGTGGAAGGAAGAACTATGGCTACACCTTC
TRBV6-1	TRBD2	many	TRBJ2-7	CASSETSESGQYF	TGTGCCAGCAGTGAGACTAGCGAATCGGGGCAGTACTTC
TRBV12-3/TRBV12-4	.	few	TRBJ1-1	CASSPPRGSYPTEAFF	TGTGCCAGCAGTCCCCCTCGGGGGAGTTACCCCACTGAAGCTTTCTTT
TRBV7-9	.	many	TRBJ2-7	CASSYGVLYEQYF	TGTGCCAGCAGCTACGGGGTACTCTACGAGCAGTACTTC